These T cell receptor beta chains were read from a single sample in a study of OX40 agonist ivuxolimab in advanced cancers. The method was immunoSEQ multiplex PCR; TCRdb's version includes in-frame clones alone and lacks a portion of them. The data show fewer than 70,000 clones, with roughly 87% seen just once and more than 15% held by the top ten. The sequences come from CD4+ or CD8+ T cells sorted from blood, collected in a trial of the OX40 agonist ivuxolimab. The receptors were sampled from an adult with an advanced solid tumor such as melanoma, head and neck, liver or kidney cancer. Each CDR3 is given with its conserved first and last residue. The D gene is left open where the match is weak. Where a row states a size, it is once, few, many or the class of an expanded clone; other rows omit it.

V gene	J gene	D gene	clone size	CDR3 DNA	CDR3 protein
TRBV18	TRBJ1-1	-	-	TGTGCCAGCTCGTACCAGGAGGCAGGGACCTTGAACACTGAAGCTTTCTTT	CASSYQEAGTLNTEAFF
TRBV9	TRBJ2-3	TRBD2	-	TGTGCCAGCAGCGTGGCTAGCGGATTCACAGATACGCAGTATTTT	CASSVASGFTDTQYF
TRBV28	TRBJ1-5	-	-	TGTGCCAGCAGCCTAGGGGGGTCTAGCAATCAGCCCCAGCATTTT	CASSLGGSSNQPQHF
TRBV25-1	TRBJ2-3	-	few	TGTGCCAGCTCTCACGGAGGGTCCACAGATACGCAGTATTTT	CASSHGGSTDTQYF
TRBV27	TRBJ1-4	TRBD1	few	TGTGCCAGCAGTCGTCAATCGACAGGGTGGGGAACAACTAATGAAAAACTGTTTTTT	CASSRQSTGWGTTNEKLFF
TRBV5-6	TRBJ2-7	-	once	TGTGCCAGCAGCTTAGAGAGCTCCTACGAGCAGTACTTC	CASSLESSYEQYF
TRBV30	TRBJ2-7	TRBD1	-	TGTGCCTGGAGGCCGGGACAGGTCTCCTACGAGCAGTACTTC	CAWRPGQVSYEQYF
TRBV11-3	TRBJ2-1	-	-	TGTGCCAGCAGCTTCTCTTTACAGGGCAATGAGCAGTTCTTC	CASSFSLQGNEQFF
TRBV28	TRBJ2-7	-	once	TGTGCCAGCAGTGAACCGCACGGGAACTACGAGCAGTACTTC	CASSEPHGNYEQYF
TRBV6-6	TRBJ2-7	-	-	TGTGCCAGCACCTGGGACCGCTCCTACGAGCAGTACTTC	CASTWDRSYEQYF
TRBV5-1	TRBJ2-2	TRBD2	-	TGCGCCAGCAGCCAAAAAAACCCCGGGACTAGCGGGAGGGCAGGCACCGGGGAGCTGTTTTTT	CASSQKNPGTSGRAGTGELFF
TRBV6-6	TRBJ1-5	-	-	TGTGCCAGCAGTTTGAGGAGCCGCAATCAGCCCCAGCATTTT	CASSLRSRNQPQHF
TRBV6-5	TRBJ2-1	TRBD2	-	TGTGCCAGCAGGTTTACGGGGGGCTACAATGAGCAGTTCTTC	CASRFTGGYNEQFF
TRBV5-8	TRBJ1-3	-	-	TGTGCCAGCAGCTCCCGGACGTCGAGCTCTGGAAACACCATATATTTT	CASSSRTSSSGNTIYF
TRBV6-6	TRBJ2-6	-	-	TGTGCCAGCTTGCCCAGCGCCGCGACTGGGGCCAACGTCCTGACTTTC	CASLPSAATGANVLTF
TRBV6-5	TRBJ2-7	-	-	TGTGCCAGCCGCAACGGGGGACCCTACGAGCAGTACTTC	CASRNGGPYEQYF
TRBV5-6	TRBJ2-7	TRBD1	-	TGTGCCAGCAGCTTGTCCGGGACAGGACGAGCCTACGAGCAGTACTTC	CASSLSGTGRAYEQYF
TRBV5-1	TRBJ2-5	TRBD1	-	TGCGCCAGCAGCTTTACCTCCGGGACAGGGGTTGGGGAGACCCAGTACTTC	CASSFTSGTGVGETQYF
TRBV6-6	TRBJ2-7	TRBD2	-	TGTGCCAGCAGTGATCTAGCGGAGAGCTCCTACGAGCAGTACTTC	CASSDLAESSYEQYF
TRBV10-3	TRBJ2-7	TRBD1	-	TGTGCCATCAGTGGATTTATAGGGACAGCCTCCTACGAGCAGTACTTC	CAISGFIGTASYEQYF
TRBV18	TRBJ1-1	-	-	TGTGCCAGCTCACCAGGTTTTTTTACTGAAGCTTTCTTT	CASSPGFFTEAFF
TRBV5-1	TRBJ2-1	TRBD2	once	TGCGCCAGCAGCTTAGGAACTAGCGGGAGTTTATACAATGAGCAGTTCTTC	CASSLGTSGSLYNEQFF
TRBV2	TRBJ2-2	TRBD2	-	TGTGCCAGCAGCGCGACTAGCGGCACCGGGGAGCTGTTTTTT	CASSATSGTGELFF
TRBV2	TRBJ2-2	-	-	TGTGCCAGCAGTGAAGTTGCGGGGAGCACCGGGGAGCTGTTTTTT	CASSEVAGSTGELFF
TRBV9	TRBJ2-7	TRBD2	few	TGTGCCAGCAGCGCTTTCCGGGAGGATTCTCGCAAGCTTACCTACGAGCAGTACTTC	CASSAFREDSRKLTYEQYF
TRBV6-1	TRBJ1-5	-	-	TGTGCCGTCGGGACGGATAGCAATCAGCCCCAGCATTTT	CAVGTDSNQPQHF
TRBV6-1	TRBJ1-2	-	-	TGTGCCAGCAGCCACCGAATTAACTATGGCTACACCTTC	CASSHRINYGYTF
TRBV10-2	TRBJ2-7	-	-	TGCGCCAGCGGCGAGTCAAGCTACGAGCAGTACTTC	CASGESSYEQYF
TRBV6-6	TRBJ2-7	TRBD1	-	TGTGCCAGCAACCCCGGGACAGGGGGAATTTGGTACTTC	CASNPGTGGIWYF
TRBV4-1	TRBJ2-5	TRBD1	-	TGCGCCAGCAGCCAAGTTGGACAGGGGGACCTACAAGAGACCCAGTACTTC	CASSQVGQGDLQETQYF
TRBV19	TRBJ2-2	TRBD1	-	TGTGCCAGTAGTACCCCCGGGACAGGGGGCAGGGGGGAGCTGTTTTTT	CASSTPGTGGRGELFF
TRBV6-5	TRBJ2-7	TRBD1	-	TGTGCCAGCAGCAGAGACAGGGCAACCTACGAGCAGTACTTC	CASSRDRATYEQYF
TRBV18	TRBJ2-1	-	-	TGTGCCAGCTCACAACTTATTAATGAGCAGTTCTTC	CASSQLINEQFF
TRBV2	TRBJ2-7	-	-	TGTGCCAGCAATTCCGGGTCCGAAAAAGCCTACGAGCAGTACTTC	CASNSGSEKAYEQYF
TRBV6-1	TRBJ1-1	-	medium-sized	TGTGCCAGCAGTGCTGGTCCTTACAACACTGAAGCTTTCTTT	CASSAGPYNTEAFF
TRBV6-1	TRBJ1-4	-	-	TGTGCCAGCAGAGTAAATGAAAAACTGTTTTTT	CASRVNEKLFF
TRBV15	TRBJ1-2	TRBD1	-	TGTGCCACCGCCAGGGGGCACAACTATGGCTACACCTTC	CATARGHNYGYTF
TRBV7-9	TRBJ1-2	-	-	TGTGCCAGCATCGGGTGGGAGGGCTACACCTTC	CASIGWEGYTF
TRBV9	TRBJ2-7	TRBD2	-	TGTGCCAGCAGCGTAGGCAATAGCGGGAGCTACGAGCAGTACTTC	CASSVGNSGSYEQYF
TRBV28	TRBJ2-7	-	-	TGTGCCAGCAGTTTAAGGTACGAGCAGTACTTC	CASSLRYEQYF
TRBV5-6	TRBJ2-1	-	once	TGTGCCAGCAGCTCTGGGACTCCCATCCAGTTCTTC	CASSSGTPIQFF
TRBV19	TRBJ2-1	TRBD2	-	TGTGCCAGCTCCGGACTAGCGGGAGGCTACAATGAGCAGTTCTTC	CASSGLAGGYNEQFF